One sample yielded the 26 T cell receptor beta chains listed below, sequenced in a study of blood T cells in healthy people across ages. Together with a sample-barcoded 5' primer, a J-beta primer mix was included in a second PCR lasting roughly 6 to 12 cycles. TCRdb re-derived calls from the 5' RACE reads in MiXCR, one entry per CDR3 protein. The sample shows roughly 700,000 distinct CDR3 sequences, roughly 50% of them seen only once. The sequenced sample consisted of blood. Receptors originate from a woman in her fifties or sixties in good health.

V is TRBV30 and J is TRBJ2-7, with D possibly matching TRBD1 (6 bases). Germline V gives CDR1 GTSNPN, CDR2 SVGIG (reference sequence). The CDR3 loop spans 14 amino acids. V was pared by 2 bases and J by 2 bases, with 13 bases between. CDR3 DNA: TGTGCCTGGAGTACAGGGACCGGACCCTACGAGCAGTACTTC. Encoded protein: CAWSTGTGPYEQYF.

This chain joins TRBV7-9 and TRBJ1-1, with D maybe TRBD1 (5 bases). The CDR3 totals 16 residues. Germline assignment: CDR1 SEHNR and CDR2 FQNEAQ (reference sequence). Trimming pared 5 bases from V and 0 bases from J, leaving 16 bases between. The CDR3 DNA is TGTGCCAGCAGCGCCCGGGACGCCAGGGTGAACACTGAAGCTTTCTTT. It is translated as CASSARDARVNTEAFF.

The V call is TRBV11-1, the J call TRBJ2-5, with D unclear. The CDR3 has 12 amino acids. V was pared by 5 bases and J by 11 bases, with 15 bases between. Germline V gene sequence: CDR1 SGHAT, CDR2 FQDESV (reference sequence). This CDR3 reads CASSPRQNEQYF. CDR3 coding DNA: TGTGCCAGCAGCCCCCGTCAAAATGAGCAGTACTTC. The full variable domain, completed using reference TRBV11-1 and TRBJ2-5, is EAEVAQSPRYKITEKSQAVAFWCDPISGHATLYWYRQILGQGPELLVQFQDESVVDDSQLPKDRFSAERLKGVDSTLKIQPAELGDSAMYLCASSPRQNEQYFGPGTRLLVL.

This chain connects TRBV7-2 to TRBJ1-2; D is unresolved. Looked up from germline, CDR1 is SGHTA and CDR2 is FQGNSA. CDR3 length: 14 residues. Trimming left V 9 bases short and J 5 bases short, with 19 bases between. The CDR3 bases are TGTGCCAGTTCCCCCCCCCCACCCGGGTATGGCTACACCTTC. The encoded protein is CASSPPPPGYGYTF.

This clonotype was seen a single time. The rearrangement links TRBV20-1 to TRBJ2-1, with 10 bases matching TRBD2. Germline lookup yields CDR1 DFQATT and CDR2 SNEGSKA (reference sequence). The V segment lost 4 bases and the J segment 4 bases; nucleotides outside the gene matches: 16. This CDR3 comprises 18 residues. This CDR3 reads CSAINLVGTSVTYNEQFF. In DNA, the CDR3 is TGCAGTGCTATCAACCTAGTCGGGACTAGCGTGACATACAATGAGCAGTTCTTC.

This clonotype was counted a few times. The CDR3 nucleotides read TGCAGTGCTAGACCTTCTAGCGGGAGGGCCGGATACGAGCAGTACTTC. Translating it yields CSARPSSGRAGYEQYF. This chain connects TRBV20-1 to TRBJ2-7, with 12 bases fitting TRBD2. The CDR3 is made up of 16 amino acids. The germline CDR1 and CDR2 sequences are DFQATT and SNEGSKA (reference sequence). V gave up 2 bases and J gave up 4 bases; unmatched junction bases: 9.

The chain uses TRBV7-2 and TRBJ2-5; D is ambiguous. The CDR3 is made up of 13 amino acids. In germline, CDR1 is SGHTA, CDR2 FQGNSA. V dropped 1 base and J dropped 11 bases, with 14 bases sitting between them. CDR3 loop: CASSLVGWDEQYF. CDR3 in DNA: TGTGCCAGCAGCTTAGTTGGGTGGGATGAGCAGTACTTC.

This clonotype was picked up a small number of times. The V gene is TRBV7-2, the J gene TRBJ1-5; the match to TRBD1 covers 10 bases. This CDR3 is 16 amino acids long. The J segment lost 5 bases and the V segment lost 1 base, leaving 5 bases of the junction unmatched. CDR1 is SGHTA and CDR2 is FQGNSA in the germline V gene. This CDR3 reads CASSLEVDRGDQPQHF. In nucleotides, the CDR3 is TGTGCCAGCAGCTTAGAGGTGGACAGGGGGGATCAGCCCCAGCATTTT. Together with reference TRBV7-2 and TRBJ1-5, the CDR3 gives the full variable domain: GAGVSQSPSNKVTEKGKDVELRCDPISGHTALYWYRQSLGQGLEFLIYFQGNSAPDKSGLPSDRFSAERTGGSVSTLTIQRTQQEDSAVYLCASSLEVDRGDQPQHFGDGTRLSIL.

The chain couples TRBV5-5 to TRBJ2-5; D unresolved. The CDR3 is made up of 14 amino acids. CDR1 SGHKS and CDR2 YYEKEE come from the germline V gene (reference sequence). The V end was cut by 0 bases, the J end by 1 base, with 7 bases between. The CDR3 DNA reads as TGTGCCAGCAGCTTGGAGGCACCCCAAGAGACCCAGTACTTC. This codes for CASSLEAPQETQYF.

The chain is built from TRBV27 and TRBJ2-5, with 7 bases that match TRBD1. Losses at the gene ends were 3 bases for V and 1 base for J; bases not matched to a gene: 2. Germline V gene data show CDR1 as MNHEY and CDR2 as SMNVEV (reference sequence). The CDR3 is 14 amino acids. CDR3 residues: CASSFGTAQETQYF. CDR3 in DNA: TGTGCCAGCAGTTTCGGGACAGCCCAAGAGACCCAGTACTTC.

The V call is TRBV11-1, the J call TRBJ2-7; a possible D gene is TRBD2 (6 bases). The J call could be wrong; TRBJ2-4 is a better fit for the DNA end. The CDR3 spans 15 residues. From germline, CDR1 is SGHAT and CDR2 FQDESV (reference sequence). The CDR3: CASSLVGGAKNIQYF. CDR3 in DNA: TGTGCCAGCAGCTTAGTTGGGGGGGCCAAAAACATTCAGTACTTC.

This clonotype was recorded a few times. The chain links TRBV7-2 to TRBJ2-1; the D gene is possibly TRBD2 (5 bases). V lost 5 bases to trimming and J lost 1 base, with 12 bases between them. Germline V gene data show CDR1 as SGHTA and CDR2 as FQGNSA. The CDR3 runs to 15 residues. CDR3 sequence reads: CASSPYTGSYNEQFF. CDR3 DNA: TGTGCCAGCAGCCCCTACACGGGGTCCTACAATGAGCAGTTCTTC.

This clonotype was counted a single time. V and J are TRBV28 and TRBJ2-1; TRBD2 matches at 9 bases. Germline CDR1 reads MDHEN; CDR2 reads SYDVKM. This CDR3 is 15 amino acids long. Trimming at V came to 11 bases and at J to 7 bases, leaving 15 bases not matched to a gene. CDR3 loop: CASTAVAGEENEQFF. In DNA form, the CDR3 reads TGTGCCTCAACAGCGGTAGCGGGAGAGGAAAATGAGCAGTTCTTC.

In DNA form, the CDR3 reads TGCAGTGCTAGGCCCCAGTATAATTCACCCCTCCACTTT. Encoded protein: CSARPQYNSPLHF. V is TRBV20-1 and J is TRBJ1-6; no definite D call. Trimming left V 3 bases short and J 4 bases short, with 7 bases between. Germline V CDR1 and CDR2: DFQATT, SNEGSKA (reference sequence). The CDR3 is 13 amino acids.

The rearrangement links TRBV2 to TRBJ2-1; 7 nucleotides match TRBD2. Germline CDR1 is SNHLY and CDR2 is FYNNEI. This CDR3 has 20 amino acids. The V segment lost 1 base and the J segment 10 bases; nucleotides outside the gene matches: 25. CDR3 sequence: CASSEVADGPLAASIMEQFF. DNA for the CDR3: TGTGCCAGCAGTGAAGTCGCAGACGGGCCCCTAGCGGCATCAATCATGGAGCAGTTCTTC.

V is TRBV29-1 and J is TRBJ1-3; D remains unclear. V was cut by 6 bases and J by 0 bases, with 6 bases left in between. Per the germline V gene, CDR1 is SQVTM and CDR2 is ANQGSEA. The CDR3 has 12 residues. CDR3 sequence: CSVAFSGNTIYF. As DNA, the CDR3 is TGCAGCGTCGCCTTCTCTGGAAACACCATATATTTT.

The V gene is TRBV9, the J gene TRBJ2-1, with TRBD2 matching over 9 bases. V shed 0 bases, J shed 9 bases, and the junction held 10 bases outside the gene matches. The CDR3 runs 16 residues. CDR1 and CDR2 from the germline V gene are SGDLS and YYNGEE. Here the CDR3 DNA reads TGTGCCAGCAGCGTAGACCCCGGGACTAGCTTCTCTGAGCAGTTCTTC. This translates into CASSVDPGTSFSEQFF.

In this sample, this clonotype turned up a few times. DNA of the CDR3: TGTGCCAGCAGCGGGGACACAGATACGCAGTATTTT. Translation: CASSGDTDTQYF. The rearrangement joins TRBV25-1 to TRBJ2-3; D perhaps matches TRBD2 (5 bases). Germline CDR1 is MGHDK and CDR2 is SYGVNS. Trimming removed 6 bases at V and 2 bases at J, with 6 bases between. CDR3 length: 12 amino acids.

This CDR3 reads CASLPGTSRSYEQYF. As DNA, the CDR3 is TGTGCCAGCCTCCCCGGGACTAGCCGCTCTTACGAGCAGTACTTC. The rearrangement joins TRBV28 to TRBJ2-7, with TRBD2 identical over 9 bases. J gave up 4 bases and V 8 bases, and 12 bases lay outside the gene matches. The CDR3 is made up of 15 amino acids. From germline, CDR1 is MDHEN and CDR2 SYDVKM.

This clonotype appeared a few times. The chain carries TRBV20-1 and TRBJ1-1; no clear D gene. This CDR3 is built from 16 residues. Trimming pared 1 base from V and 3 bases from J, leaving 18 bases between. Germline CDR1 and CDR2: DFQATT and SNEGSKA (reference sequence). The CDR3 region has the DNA TGCAGTGCTAGAGTTCCAACCCGGATAAGGGACACTGAAGCTTTCTTT. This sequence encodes CSARVPTRIRDTEAFF.

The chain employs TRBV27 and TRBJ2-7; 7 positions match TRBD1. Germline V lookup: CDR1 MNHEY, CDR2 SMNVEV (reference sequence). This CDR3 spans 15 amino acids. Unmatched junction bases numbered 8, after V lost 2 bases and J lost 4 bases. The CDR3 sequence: CASSLDFTGEYEQYF. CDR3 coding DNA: TGTGCCAGCAGTTTAGATTTTACAGGGGAATACGAGCAGTACTTC.

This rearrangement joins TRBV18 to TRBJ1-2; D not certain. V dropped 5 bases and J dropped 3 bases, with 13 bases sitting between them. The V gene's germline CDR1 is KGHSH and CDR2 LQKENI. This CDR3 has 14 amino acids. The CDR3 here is CASSEAREDYGYTF. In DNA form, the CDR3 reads TGTGCCAGCTCAGAAGCAAGGGAGGACTATGGCTACACCTTC.

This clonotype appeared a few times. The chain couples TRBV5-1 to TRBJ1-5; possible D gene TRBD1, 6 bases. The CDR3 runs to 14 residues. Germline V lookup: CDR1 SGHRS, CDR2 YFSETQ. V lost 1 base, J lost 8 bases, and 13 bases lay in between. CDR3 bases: TGCGCCAGCAGCTTGTCGGCAGGGGTTGAGCCCCAGCATTTT. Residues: CASSLSAGVEPQHF.

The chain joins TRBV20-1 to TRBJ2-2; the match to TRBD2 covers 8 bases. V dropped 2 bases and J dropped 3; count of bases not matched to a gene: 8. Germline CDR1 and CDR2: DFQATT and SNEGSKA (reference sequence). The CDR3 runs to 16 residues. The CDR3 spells CSARPSGRMYTGELFF. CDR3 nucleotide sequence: TGCAGTGCTAGACCGAGCGGGAGAATGTACACCGGGGAGCTGTTTTTT.

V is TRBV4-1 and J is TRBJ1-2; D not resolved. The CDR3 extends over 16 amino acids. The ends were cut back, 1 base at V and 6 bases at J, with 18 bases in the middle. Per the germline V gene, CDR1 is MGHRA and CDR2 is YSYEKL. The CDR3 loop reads CASSQVSPGPSDGYTF. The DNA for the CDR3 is TGCGCCAGCAGCCAAGTAAGTCCCGGACCATCAGATGGCTACACCTTC.

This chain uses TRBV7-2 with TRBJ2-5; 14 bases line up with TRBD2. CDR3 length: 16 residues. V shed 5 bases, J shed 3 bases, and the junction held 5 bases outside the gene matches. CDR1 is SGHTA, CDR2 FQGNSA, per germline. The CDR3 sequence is CASSIGLAGGKETQYF. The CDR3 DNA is TGTGCCAGCAGCATCGGACTAGCGGGAGGTAAAGAGACCCAGTACTTC.